This entry describes one TCR beta chain. These data come from a study of shared clonotypes between healthy human individuals. In the authors' methods: ImmunoSEQ only sent back junction sequences with no quality scores, so filtering was done differently. The method was immunoSEQ multiplex PCR; TCRdb's version includes in-frame clones alone and lacks a portion of them. That table gives V, J and clone size, and the DNA gave D and trimming. The sample lists 450,000 to 500,000 clones, 81% seen once, with roughly 12% in the top ten. Around 100 million PBMCs were counted before genomic DNA extraction. The specimen sequenced was PBMCs. The clonotype was recovered from a woman aged 40 to 55 in good health. Some clones in this sample may be carry-over from other donors' samples.

CDR3 region: CASSGQGFNEQFF. The CDR3 DNA sequence: TGTGCCAGTAGTGGACAGGGGTTCAATGAGCAGTTCTTC. V and J are TRBV19 and TRBJ2-1; TRBD1 aligns across 9 bases. The germline CDR1 and CDR2 sequences are LNHDA and SQIVND (reference sequence). The CDR3 sequence is 13 residues long. V was pared by 5 bases and J by 6 bases, with 2 bases of the junction left unmatched.